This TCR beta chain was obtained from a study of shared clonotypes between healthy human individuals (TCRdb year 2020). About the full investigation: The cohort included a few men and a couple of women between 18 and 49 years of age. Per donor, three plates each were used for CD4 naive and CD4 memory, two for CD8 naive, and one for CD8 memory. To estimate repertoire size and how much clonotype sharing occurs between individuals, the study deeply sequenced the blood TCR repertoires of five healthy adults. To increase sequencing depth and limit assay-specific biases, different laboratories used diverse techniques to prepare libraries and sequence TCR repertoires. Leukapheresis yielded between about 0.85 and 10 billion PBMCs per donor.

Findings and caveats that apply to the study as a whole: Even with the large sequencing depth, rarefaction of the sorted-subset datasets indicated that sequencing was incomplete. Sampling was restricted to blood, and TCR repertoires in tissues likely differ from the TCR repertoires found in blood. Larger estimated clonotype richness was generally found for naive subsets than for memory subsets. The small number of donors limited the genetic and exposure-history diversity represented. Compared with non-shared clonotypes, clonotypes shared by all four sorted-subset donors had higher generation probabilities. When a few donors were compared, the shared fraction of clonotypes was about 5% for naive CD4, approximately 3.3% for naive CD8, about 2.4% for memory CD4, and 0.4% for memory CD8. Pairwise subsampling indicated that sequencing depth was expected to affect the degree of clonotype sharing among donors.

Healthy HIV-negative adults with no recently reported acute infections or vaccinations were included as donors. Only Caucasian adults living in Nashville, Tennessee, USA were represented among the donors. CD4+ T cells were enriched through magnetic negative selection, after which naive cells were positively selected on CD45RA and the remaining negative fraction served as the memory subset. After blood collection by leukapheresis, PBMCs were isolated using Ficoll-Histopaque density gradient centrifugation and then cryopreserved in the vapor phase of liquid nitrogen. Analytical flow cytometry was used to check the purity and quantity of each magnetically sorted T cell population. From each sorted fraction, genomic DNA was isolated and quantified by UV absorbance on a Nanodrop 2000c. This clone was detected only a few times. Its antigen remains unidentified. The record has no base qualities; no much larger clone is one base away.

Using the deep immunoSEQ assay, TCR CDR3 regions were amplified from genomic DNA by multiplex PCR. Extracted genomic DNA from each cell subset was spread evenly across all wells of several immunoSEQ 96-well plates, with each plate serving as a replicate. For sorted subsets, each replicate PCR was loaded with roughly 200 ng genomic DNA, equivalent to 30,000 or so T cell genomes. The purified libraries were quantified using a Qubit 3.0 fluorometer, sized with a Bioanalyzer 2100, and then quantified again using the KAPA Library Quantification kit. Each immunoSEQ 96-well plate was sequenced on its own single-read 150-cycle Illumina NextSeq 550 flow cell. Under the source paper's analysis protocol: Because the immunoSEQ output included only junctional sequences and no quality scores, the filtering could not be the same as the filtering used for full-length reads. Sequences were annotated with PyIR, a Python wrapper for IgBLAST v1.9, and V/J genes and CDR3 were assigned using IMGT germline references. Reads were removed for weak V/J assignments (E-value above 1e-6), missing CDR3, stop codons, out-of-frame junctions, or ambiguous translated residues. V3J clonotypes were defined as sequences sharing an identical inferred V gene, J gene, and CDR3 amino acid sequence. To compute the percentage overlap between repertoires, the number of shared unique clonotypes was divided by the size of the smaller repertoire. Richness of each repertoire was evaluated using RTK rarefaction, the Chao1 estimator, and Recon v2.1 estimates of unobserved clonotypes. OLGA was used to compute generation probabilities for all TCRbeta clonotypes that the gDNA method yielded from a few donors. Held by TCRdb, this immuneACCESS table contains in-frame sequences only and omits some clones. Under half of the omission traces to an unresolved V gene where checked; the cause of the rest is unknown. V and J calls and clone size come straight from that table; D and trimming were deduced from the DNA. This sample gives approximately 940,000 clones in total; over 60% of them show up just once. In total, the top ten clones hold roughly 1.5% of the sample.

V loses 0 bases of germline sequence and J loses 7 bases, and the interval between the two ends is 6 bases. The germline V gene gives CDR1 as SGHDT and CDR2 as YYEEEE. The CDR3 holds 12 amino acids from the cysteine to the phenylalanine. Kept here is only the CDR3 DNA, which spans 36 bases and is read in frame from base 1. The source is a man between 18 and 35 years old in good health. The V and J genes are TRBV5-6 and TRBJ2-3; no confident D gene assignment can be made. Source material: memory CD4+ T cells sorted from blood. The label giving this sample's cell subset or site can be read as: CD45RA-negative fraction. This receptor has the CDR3 CASSLVGNTQYF. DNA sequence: TGTGCCAGCAGCTTGGTTGGAAATACGCAGTATTTT.